The rows below give T cell receptor beta chains drawn from one sample of a study of T-cell memory formation after mild COVID-19. TCRdb ran MiXCR on the 5' RACE reads and lists one entry per CDR3 protein. The repertoire has about 340,000 distinct CDR3 sequences, about 20% of them found once; the top ten carry 21%. Sequences were obtained from PBMCs or a T cell subset sorted from them (not recorded which). These receptors all stem from a man younger than 35 who had mild COVID-19 (a few samples of this study predate the infection). Cell type and time point are not known. Both conserved end residues are part of each CDR3.

len: 16
v_gene: TRBV5-1
j_gene: TRBJ2-5
CDR3aa: CASSPPGQGRGETQYF

len: 16
v_gene: TRBV5-1
j_gene: TRBJ2-5
CDR3aa: CASSLADRGMQETQYF

len: 14
v_gene: TRBV9
j_gene: TRBJ1-1
CDR3aa: CASTQQGEGTEAFF

len: 14
v_gene: TRBV12-3/TRBV12-4
j_gene: TRBJ2-3
CDR3aa: CASSFPGSTDTQYF

len: 11
v_gene: TRBV5-1
j_gene: TRBJ2-1
CDR3aa: CASSVTGEQFF

len: 15
v_gene: TRBV12-3/TRBV12-4
j_gene: TRBJ1-1
CDR3aa: CASSRGQGGNTEAFF

len: 14
v_gene: TRBV24-1
j_gene: TRBJ2-3
CDR3aa: CATSDSGQPNTQYF

len: 14
v_gene: TRBV2
j_gene: TRBJ2-7
CDR3aa: CASSRLATSYEQYF

len: 14
v_gene: TRBV5-5
j_gene: TRBJ1-1
CDR3aa: CASSLMGANTEAFF

len: 14
v_gene: TRBV7-2
j_gene: TRBJ2-3
CDR3aa: CASSLAAGRNTRYF

len: 12
v_gene: TRBV20-1
j_gene: TRBJ1-2
CDR3aa: CSAEDSYYGYTF

len: 15
v_gene: TRBV7-3
j_gene: TRBJ2-7
CDR3aa: CASSPTAGVPYEQYF

len: 12
v_gene: TRBV12-3/TRBV12-4
j_gene: TRBJ1-2
CDR3aa: CASSLSQGSYTF

len: 17
v_gene: TRBV12-3/TRBV12-4
j_gene: TRBJ2-3
CDR3aa: CASSFMGQGMRADTQYF

len: 15
v_gene: TRBV5-6
j_gene: TRBJ1-6
CDR3aa: CASSLTDNYNSPLHF

len: 14
v_gene: TRBV5-1
j_gene: TRBJ1-1
CDR3aa: CASSPGTEDSEAFF

len: 15
v_gene: TRBV4-2
j_gene: TRBJ2-3
CDR3aa: CASARDPGGTDTQYF

len: 16
v_gene: TRBV24-1
j_gene: TRBJ2-2
CDR3aa: CATSDLSGTNTGELFF

len: 15
v_gene: TRBV9
j_gene: TRBJ2-1
CDR3aa: CASSGLRDSSQMQFF

len: 17
v_gene: TRBV18
j_gene: TRBJ1-5
CDR3aa: CASSQDTGTVSNQPQHF

len: 13
v_gene: TRBV7-2
j_gene: TRBJ1-1
CDR3aa: CASSLGTGREAFF

len: 17
v_gene: TRBV6-6
j_gene: TRBJ1-5
CDR3aa: CASSTPFGQGSNQPQHF

len: 13
v_gene: TRBV5-1
j_gene: TRBJ1-1
CDR3aa: CASSLGGRTVTFF

len: 13
v_gene: TRBV6-6
j_gene: TRBJ1-5
CDR3aa: CASNRDGDQPQHF

len: 16
v_gene: TRBV5-1
j_gene: TRBJ1-6
CDR3aa: CASSLQGRTGNSPLHF

len: 10
v_gene: TRBV2
j_gene: TRBJ1-2
CDR3aa: CASSEEGYTF

len: 14
v_gene: TRBV27
j_gene: TRBJ1-2
CDR3aa: CASSRGQGVGGYTF

len: 13
v_gene: TRBV5-5
j_gene: TRBJ2-5
CDR3aa: CASSIYGGETQYF

len: 17
v_gene: TRBV7-9
j_gene: TRBJ2-3
CDR3aa: CASSWWGPSEGTDTQYF

len: 14
v_gene: TRBV20-1
j_gene: TRBJ2-3
CDR3aa: CSARPFRGADTQYF

len: 15
v_gene: TRBV7-2
j_gene: TRBJ1-6
CDR3aa: CASSYLDRGHSPLHF

len: 15
v_gene: TRBV29-1
j_gene: TRBJ1-4
CDR3aa: CSVRDSLATNEKLFF

len: 12
v_gene: TRBV18
j_gene: TRBJ2-1
CDR3aa: CASSPGVNEQFF